This T cell receptor (beta chain) was sequenced during a study of cytomegalovirus exposure and HLA in healthy donors (dated by TCRdb to 2016 to 2017). A note on the overall study: The 666 repertoires of the first cohort and the 95 to 150 validation repertoires were produced on the same platform, according to a later analysis. The study aimed to test whether signatures of past pathogen exposure could be identified by cataloging public T cell receptors. A separate validation cohort of roughly 120 different subjects was used in addition to the roughly 640-subject first cohort. To predict cytomegalovirus infection status, the study brought together high-throughput TCR immunosequencing, statistical association of individual TCRs with disease status, and machine learning.

Including cysteine and phenylalanine, the CDR3 has 20 amino acids. The only DNA kept is the CDR3, 60 bases in frame from the first base. On the study overall, not on this receptor specifically: It was suggested by the authors that the approach could potentially be generalized to other disease states and immunological phenotypes. In vitro tests confirmed that three of the cytomegalovirus-associated TCR beta chains recognize cytomegalovirus antigens. A later analysis found that TCRs clustered in the first cohort also tended to co-occur in the 120 or so validation repertoires, with just under 95% of cluster scores above 0. While some public TCRs were present in many individuals, most TCR sequences turned up only very rarely across donors. In the study, approximately 160 TCR beta chains were listed as associated with cytomegalovirus. The classifier was reported to diagnose cytomegalovirus status with high specificity and sensitivity in both the original and validation cohorts. A later analysis lacked HLA typing for the validation cohort, so it scored co-occurrence in that cohort across all 120 repertoires.

With respect to this clone: Its antigen remains unidentified. Nothing much larger sits one base from this clone, and base qualities are not available.

The library relied on the immunoSEQ multiplex PCR assay. The study's own analysis went as follows. To diagnose cytomegalovirus status from the catalog of TCR beta chain sequences, a statistical classification framework was built. Sourced from immuneACCESS, this table was stored by TCRdb with only in-frame sequences that have V and J called. A share of the clones is absent; for the studies checked, an unresolved V gene accounts for under half, and the remainder has no known explanation. V and J calls and clone size are copied from that table; D and trimming were computed from the DNA. The sample table lists around 250,000 clones, roughly 87% of them with a count of one. 3% to 3.5% of the sample belongs to the ten largest clones. The donors belonged to the validation cohort of about 110 subjects, which was separate from the approximately 610-subject first cohort.

The sample comprised PBMCs. This TCR derives from a woman aged 30 to 39 in good health and CMV-seronegative. The chain joins TRBV21-1 to TRBJ2-5. TRBV21-1 is flagged as a pseudogene. The nucleotide sequence reads TGTGCCAGCAGCAAACGGAGGGGTCGAAAGACAGGAACGTACCAAGAGACCCAGTACTTC. Translated, it reads CASSKRRGRKTGTYQETQYF.